Sequencing of this T cell receptor (beta chain) was carried out in a study of T cell repertoires in cytomegalovirus infection (dated by TCRdb to about 2019). Looking at the study overall: Alongside well-studied HLA-B-restricted epitopes, the peptide stimulations were aimed at recently identified HLA-C-restricted CMV epitopes, whose presentation resists viral immunomodulation. Donor HLA type was relevant to the analysis, as public TCR beta signatures indicated carriage of CMV infection together with the matching HLA type.

The treatment or condition tag for this specimen amounts to: in vitro stimulation with specific CMV peptide epitopes to enrich CMV-specific T cells. What the research found in general, with its limitations: In the ex vivo response, HLA-C-restricted CMV-specific TCR beta clonotypes were dominant, and in two of eight donors the single most frequent clonotype came from this HLA-C-restricted group. In both this cohort and an independent roughly 330-donor cohort, the cumulative frequency of public TCR beta family members distinguished carriers of CMV infection plus the relevant HLA type.

Deletion took 3 bases off V and 7 bases off J, with a span of 13 bases between the germline ends. CDR1 and CDR2 are drawn from the germline V gene (reference sequence): LNHDA, SQIVND. There are 14 amino acids in the CDR3, from cysteine to phenylalanine inclusive. The only DNA kept is the CDR3, 42 bases in frame from the first base. This clonotype showed up just a few times. Its target antigen remains unknown. Base qualities are missing; no much larger clone stands one base away. TCRdb records Illumina HiSeq 1500 as the sequencer. Using fastp trimming at Q25 and MiXCR clonotype assembly, TCRdb reanalyzed the public sequencing data and kept in-frame beta chains. Merged by CDR3 protein, the rows form single entries marked with the most common genes and DNA. For this sample the table gives some 940,000 distinct CDR3 sequences, of which around 30% were detected only once. More than 12% of the sample belongs to the ten largest clones.

The chain joins TRBV19 to TRBJ2-1, with a weak D call of TRBD1 (6 bases match). This specimen was cultured CD8+ T cells from PBMCs, taken from culture after CMV antigen stimulation. The TCR was taken from a human donor in good health (CMV status not recorded). Some clones in this sample may be carry-over from other donors' samples. CDR3 protein: CASSMGQGWNEQFF. The DNA reads as follows: TGTGCCAGTAGTATGGGTCAGGGGTGGAATGAGCAGTTCTTC.